Below, 15 T cell receptor beta chains from the same sample are listed, as sequenced in a study of blood T cell repertoires in COVID-19. Sequencing used immunoSEQ multiplex PCR; TCRdb keeps in-frame clones, though not all of them. The data contain about 6,800 clones, roughly nine tenths of them seen just once; the ten biggest clones take up less than 20%. The material sequenced was peripheral blood. The receptors were sampled from a human donor in a cohort sampled during active COVID-19.

CDR3: CASRWTSGSLGGETQYF. CDR3 in DNA: TGTGCCAGCAGATGGACTAGCGGGTCACTAGGAGGAGAGACCCAGTACTTC. The V and J genes are TRBV7-9 and TRBJ2-5; TRBD2 aligns across 11 bases. Trimming at V came to 6 bases and at J to 4 bases, leaving 13 bases not matched to a gene. CDR3 length equals 17 residues. Germline loops: CDR1 SEHNR, CDR2 FQNEAQ (reference sequence).

The chain employs TRBV9 and TRBJ1-3, with 7 bases lining up with TRBD1. The V gene end was trimmed by 4 bases and the J gene end by 8 bases; junction bases not matched to a gene: 9. This CDR3 comprises 14 residues. Per the germline V gene, CDR1 is SGDLS and CDR2 is YYNGEE. The CDR3 protein is CASSSTGAADTIYF. The CDR3 DNA is TGTGCCAGCAGCTCAACAGGGGCGGCAGACACCATATATTTT.

This sequence joins TRBV7-9 and TRBJ1-1, with 7 bases that match TRBD1. CDR1 and CDR2 (germline): SEHNR, FQNEAQ (reference sequence). The ends lost 6 bases at V and 3 bases at J; junction bases unmatched: 4. This CDR3 has 13 residues. The CDR3 DNA sequence: TGTGCCAGCAGTGGACAGGTCGACACTGAAGCTTTCTTT. This translates into CASSGQVDTEAFF.

V usage is TRBV30 and J usage is TRBJ1-2; D is unresolved. This CDR3 is built from 13 residues. Germline V gene sequence: CDR1 GTSNPN, CDR2 SVGIG (reference sequence). The V end lost 2 bases, the J end lost 4 bases, and 11 bases lay between the germline ends. The CDR3: CAWSWAKTYGYTF. Here the CDR3 DNA reads TGTGCCTGGAGTTGGGCCAAGACCTATGGCTACACCTTC.

A single count supports this clone. The rearrangement links TRBV3-1 (or the pseudogene TRBV3-2) to TRBJ2-1; the match to TRBD1 covers 8 bases. The CDR3 covers 15 residues. J was trimmed by 4 bases and V by 2 bases; bases with no gene match: 4. Germline V gene sequence: CDR1 LGHDT, CDR2 YNNKEL (reference sequence). Here the CDR3 reads CASSQQGAQYNEQFF. In DNA form, the CDR3 reads TGTGCCAGCAGCCAACAGGGGGCGCAATACAATGAGCAGTTCTTC.

J is TRBJ1-1 and V is TRBV3-1 (or the pseudogene TRBV3-2), with a possible D match to TRBD1 (6 bases). CDR1 and CDR2 from the germline V gene are LGHDT and YNNKEL (reference sequence). CDR3 length: 16 residues. The V and J ends lost 6 bases and 1 base respectively, with 18 bases between them. CDR3 loop: CASSNTRGRENTEAFF. CDR3 DNA: TGTGCCAGCAGTAATACCAGGGGCCGCGAGAACACTGAAGCTTTCTTT.

The gene calls are TRBV20-1 and TRBJ1-2; D ambiguous. The germline V gene encodes CDR1 DFQATT and CDR2 SNEGSKA (reference sequence). Trimming took off 3 bases at V and 3 bases at J, with 11 bases between the two ends. The CDR3 sequence is 13 residues long. The CDR3 loop is CSASEREYYGYTF. CDR3 bases: TGCAGTGCTAGTGAGCGGGAATACTATGGCTACACCTTC.

The chain is built from TRBV19 and TRBJ2-1; D call uncertain. The ends were cut back, 3 bases at V and 5 bases at J, with 14 bases in the middle. The germline V gene has CDR1 LNHDA and CDR2 SQIVND (reference sequence). The CDR3 is 15 residues long. In DNA form, the CDR3 reads TGTGCCAGTAGTATGGGCCTCCCCATCCACAATGAGCAGTTCTTC. This translates into CASSMGLPIHNEQFF.

The V call is TRBV28, the J call TRBJ2-1; 10 bases match TRBD2. CDR3 length equals 18 residues. Germline CDR1 MDHEN, CDR2 SYDVKM. Trimming cost V 4 bases and J 3 bases; bases outside gene matches: 12. CDR3 bases: TGTGCCAGCAGTTCCCCTAGCGGGAGAGTTGGAGGCTACAATGAGCAGTTCTTC. Amino acid sequence: CASSSPSGRVGGYNEQFF.

The chain is built from TRBV19 and TRBJ1-5; no clear D. This CDR3 has 13 amino acids. Germline CDR1 is LNHDA and CDR2 is SQIVND (reference sequence). Trimming took 2 bases from V and 7 from J, leaving 9 bases between them. The CDR3, as DNA: TGTGCCAGTAGTATATCCGGTTTCCAGCCCCAGCATTTT. Its protein is CASSISGFQPQHF.

This clone was recorded once. The chain recombines TRBV6-5 with TRBJ2-2; 7 bases fit TRBD1. Losses at the gene ends were 6 bases for V and 4 bases for J; bases not matched to a gene: 8. Germline V lookup: CDR1 MNHEY, CDR2 SVGAGI. The CDR3 is 15 residues long. CDR3 region: CASRAGTASTGELFF. The CDR3 DNA is TGTGCCAGCAGAGCCGGGACAGCGAGCACCGGGGAGCTGTTTTTT.

V gene TRBV18 combines with J gene TRBJ2-2; D gene uncertain. Trimming pared 4 bases from V and 4 bases from J, leaving 10 bases between. The CDR3 contains 14 residues. Germline CDR1 and CDR2: KGHSH and LQKENI. The CDR3 protein is CASSLEVGTGELFF. The CDR3 DNA follows: TGTGCCAGCTCACTCGAGGTGGGCACCGGGGAGCTGTTTTTT.

CDR3 protein: CASSLRGETETYEQYF. The CDR3 coding sequence is TGCGCCAGCAGCCTTCGGGGGGAGACAGAAACCTACGAGCAGTACTTC. The chain joins TRBV5-1 to TRBJ2-7, with 7 bases fitting TRBD2. The V gene end was trimmed by 4 bases and the J gene end by 2 bases; junction bases not matched to a gene: 12. CDR1 is SGHRS, CDR2 YFSETQ, per germline. The CDR3 runs to 16 residues.

This chain connects TRBV5-4 to TRBJ1-3; D ambiguous. Germline V gene data show CDR1 as SGHNT and CDR2 as YYREEE (reference sequence). The CDR3 runs 12 residues. The V and J ends lost 6 bases and 2 bases respectively, with 6 bases between them. DNA for the CDR3: TGTGCCAGCAAATCCACTGGAAACACCATATATTTT. Translating gives CASKSTGNTIYF. The complete variable domain, with remaining parts taken from reference TRBV5-4 and TRBJ1-3, reads ETGVTQSPTHLIKTRGQQVTLRCSSQSGHNTVSWYQQALGQGPQFIFQYYREEENGRGNFPPRFSGLQFPNYSSELNVNALELDDSALYLCASKSTGNTIYFGEGSWLTVV.

The chain recombines TRBV7-8 with TRBJ1-5; D ambiguous. Trimming took off 1 base at V and 3 bases at J, with 7 bases between the two ends. Germline assignment: CDR1 SGHVS and CDR2 FQNEAQ. The CDR3 covers 14 residues. The CDR3: CASSLGQINQPQHF. CDR3 nucleotide sequence: TGTGCCAGCAGCTTAGGCCAGATCAATCAGCCCCAGCATTTT.